This record concerns one T cell receptor beta chain sequence. Its target is unknown. Time point here: 4-8 weeks after completion of therapy. These data are taken from a study of T cell therapy after organ transplantation. Study-level background: T cells were expanded two to three weeks with 30 CMV class I/II epitopes.

The CDR3 totals 16 residues. The germline gives CDR1 MNHEY, CDR2 SMNVEV (reference sequence). The V and J ends lost 5 bases and 1 base, in that order; junction bases with no gene match: 10. Assay: immunoSEQ multiplex PCR; the TCRdb copy retains only in-frame clones and omits some. The sample consists of approximately 20,000 clones, 81% of them appearing once. Study observations and caveats: Antirejection and antiviral medication effects could not be assessed.

The gene calls are TRBV27 and TRBJ2-7, with TRBD1 identical over 8 bases. This receptor was obtained from a human patient who had received a solid organ transplant and had CMV disease. Part of the T cells may come from the graft donor. Sample: CD8+ T cells from blood, taken after autologous CMV-specific T cell therapy. In nucleotides, the CDR3 is TGTGCCAGCAGTCCATCCGGACAGGGATCATCCTACGAGCAGTACTTC. Amino acid sequence: CASSPSGQGSSYEQYF.